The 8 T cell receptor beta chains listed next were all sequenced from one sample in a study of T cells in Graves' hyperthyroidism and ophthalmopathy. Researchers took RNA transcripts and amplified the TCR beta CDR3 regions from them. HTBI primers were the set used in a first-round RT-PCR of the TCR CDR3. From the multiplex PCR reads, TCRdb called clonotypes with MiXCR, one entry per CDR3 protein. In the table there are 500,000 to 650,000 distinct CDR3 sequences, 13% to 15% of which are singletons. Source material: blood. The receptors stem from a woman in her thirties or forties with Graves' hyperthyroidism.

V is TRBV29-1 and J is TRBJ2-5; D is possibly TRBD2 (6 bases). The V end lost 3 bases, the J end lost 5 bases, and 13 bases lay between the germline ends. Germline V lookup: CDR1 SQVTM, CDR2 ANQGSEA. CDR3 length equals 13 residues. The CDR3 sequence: CSVEEGSDETQYF. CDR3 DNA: TGCAGCGTTGAGGAGGGTTCCGACGAGACCCAGTACTTC.

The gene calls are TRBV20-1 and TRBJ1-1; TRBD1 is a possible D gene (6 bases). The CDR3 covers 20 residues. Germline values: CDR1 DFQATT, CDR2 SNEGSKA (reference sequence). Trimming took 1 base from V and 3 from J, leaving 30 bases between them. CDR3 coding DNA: TGCAGTGCTAGAGCCTCAGCCCCAGGCAGGGGTTTGCGTGGATACACTGAAGCTTTCTTT. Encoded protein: CSARASAPGRGLRGYTEAFF.

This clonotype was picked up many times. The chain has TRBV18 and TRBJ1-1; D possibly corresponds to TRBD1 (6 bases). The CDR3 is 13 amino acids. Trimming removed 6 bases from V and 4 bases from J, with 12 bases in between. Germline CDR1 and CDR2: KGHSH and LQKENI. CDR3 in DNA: TGTGCCAGCTCTCCTCAGGGGACCACTGAAGCTTTCTTT. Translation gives CASSPQGTTEAFF. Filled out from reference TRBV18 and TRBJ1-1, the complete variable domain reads NAGVMQNPRHLVRRRGQEARLRCSPMKGHSHVYWYRQLPEEGLKFMVYLQKENIIDESGMPKERFSAEFPKEGPSILRIQQVVRGDSAAYFCASSPQGTTEAFFGQGTRLTVV.

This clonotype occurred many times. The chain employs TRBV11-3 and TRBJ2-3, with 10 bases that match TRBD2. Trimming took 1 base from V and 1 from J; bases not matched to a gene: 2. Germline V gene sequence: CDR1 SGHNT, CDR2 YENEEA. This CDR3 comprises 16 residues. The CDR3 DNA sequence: TGTGCCAGCAGCTTAGGGACTAGCGGACGCACAGATACGCAGTATTTT. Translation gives CASSLGTSGRTDTQYF.

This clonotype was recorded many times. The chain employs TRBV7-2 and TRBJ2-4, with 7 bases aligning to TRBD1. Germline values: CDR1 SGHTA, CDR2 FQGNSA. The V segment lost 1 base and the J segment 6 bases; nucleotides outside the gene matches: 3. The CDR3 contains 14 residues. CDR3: CASSLVRGSNIQYF. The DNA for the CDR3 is TGTGCCAGCAGCTTAGTCAGGGGGTCAAACATTCAGTACTTC.

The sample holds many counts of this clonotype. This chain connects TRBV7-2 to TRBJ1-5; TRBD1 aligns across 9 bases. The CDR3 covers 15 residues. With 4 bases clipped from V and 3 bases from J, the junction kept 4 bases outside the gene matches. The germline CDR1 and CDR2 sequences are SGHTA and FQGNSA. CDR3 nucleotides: TGTGCCAGCAGCTCGGGACAGGGATACAATCAGCCCCAGCATTTT. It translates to CASSSGQGYNQPQHF.

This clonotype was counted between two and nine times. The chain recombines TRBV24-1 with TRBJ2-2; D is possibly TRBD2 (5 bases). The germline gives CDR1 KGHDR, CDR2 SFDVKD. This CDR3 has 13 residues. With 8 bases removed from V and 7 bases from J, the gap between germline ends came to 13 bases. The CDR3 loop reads CATNRLEGGELFF. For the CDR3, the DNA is TGTGCCACCAACCGGCTAGAGGGCGGGGAGCTGTTTTTT.

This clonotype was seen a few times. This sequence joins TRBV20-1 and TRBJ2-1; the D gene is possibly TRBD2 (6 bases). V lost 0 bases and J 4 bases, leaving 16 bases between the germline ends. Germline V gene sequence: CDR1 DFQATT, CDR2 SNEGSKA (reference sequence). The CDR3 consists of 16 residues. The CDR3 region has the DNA TGCAGTGCTAGAGATCTGGCGGGAAGCCTTTACAATGAGCAGTTCTTC. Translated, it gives CSARDLAGSLYNEQFF.